This T cell receptor (beta chain) was observed in a study of OX40 agonist ivuxolimab in advanced cancers. General observations from the study: Several nonresponders also turned out to have low normalized T-cell clonal expansion.

Details on this clone: Antigen specificity is unknown.

Assay used: immunoSEQ multiplex PCR; TCRdb lists only in-frame clones, some missing. Counted here are some 66,000 clones, 70% to 80% occurring once; the ten biggest clones make up 1.6%. V lost 3 bases to trimming and J lost 5 bases, with 17 bases between them. Germline values: CDR1 SGDLS, CDR2 YYNGEE. The CDR3 is 16 residues long. Samples of blood were obtained at baseline, on cycle 4 day 1, and on cycle 7 day 1. The chain carries TRBV9 and TRBJ1-4; the D gene is possibly TRBD1 (5 bases). Sequences were derived from CD4+ or CD8+ T cells sorted from blood, sampled in a trial of the OX40 agonist ivuxolimab. The receptor's source is an adult with an advanced solid tumor such as melanoma, head and neck, liver or kidney cancer. This CDR3 is CASSARGDRGNEKLFF. The CDR3 coding sequence is TGTGCCAGCAGCGCACGAGGGGACCGTGGGAATGAAAAACTGTTTTTT.